The 26 T cell receptor beta chains in this list originate from one sample, sequenced in a study of blood T cell repertoires in COVID-19. Produced via immunoSEQ multiplex PCR; TCRdb's table is partial and in-frame only. The sample includes 250,000 or so clones, approximately 88% seen only once; the top ten take 6.3%. Sequencing was carried out using peripheral blood. Receptors originate from a woman aged 25 to 39 with COVID-19, enrolled during active disease.

The V gene is TRBV6-5, the J gene TRBJ1-1; D is unresolved. V was trimmed by 2 bases and J by 2 bases, leaving 12 bases between them. The CDR3 runs 15 residues. Germline lookup yields CDR1 MNHEY and CDR2 SVGAGI. CDR3 protein: CASSYGWRANTEAFF. In nucleotides, the CDR3 is TGTGCCAGCAGTTACGGGTGGCGGGCTAACACTGAAGCTTTCTTT.

The chain carries TRBV28 and TRBJ1-2; 9 bases are shared with TRBD1. The germline gives CDR1 MDHEN, CDR2 SYDVKM. J was trimmed by 14 bases and V by 7 bases; bases with no gene match: 14. This CDR3 comprises 13 residues. In nucleotides, the CDR3 is TGTGCCAGCACCCTTGGTCCCTACGGGACAGGGACCTTC. It yields the protein CASTLGPYGTGTF.

The genes are TRBV27 and TRBJ2-2; 8 positions match TRBD2. CDR1 and CDR2 (germline): MNHEY, SMNVEV (reference sequence). This CDR3 is 14 amino acids long. J lost 9 bases, V lost 6 bases, and 9 bases had no gene match. CDR3 sequence: CASSPTTGGRELFF. The CDR3 DNA sequence: TGTGCCAGCAGCCCCACCACGGGGGGGAGGGAGCTGTTTTTT.

This chain links TRBV7-9 with TRBJ2-5; maybe TRBD2 (6 bases). V shed 2 bases and J shed 4 bases, with 8 bases lying between them. The CDR3 length is 13 residues. Germline V gives CDR1 SEHNR, CDR2 FQNEAQ (reference sequence). CDR3 sequence (DNA): TGTGCCAGCAGCTTAAGACTAGGAGAGACCCAGTACTTC. Amino acid sequence: CASSLRLGETQYF.

This chain uses TRBV7-2 with TRBJ2-1; possible D gene TRBD2, 7 bases. CDR1 is SGHTA and CDR2 is FQGNSA in the germline V gene. This CDR3 is 14 amino acids long. Trimming shortened V by 6 bases and J by 9 bases, and 18 bases separated the two germline ends. Here the CDR3 DNA reads TGTGCCAGCAGGCCTAGGTGGGGGGGCACTGAGCAGTTCTTC. Protein sequence: CASRPRWGGTEQFF.

J is TRBJ2-7 and V is TRBV27; possible D gene TRBD2, 7 bases. The CDR3 is 13 amino acids. Germline values: CDR1 MNHEY, CDR2 SMNVEV (reference sequence). Trimming removed 7 bases from V and 5 bases from J, with 15 bases in between. The CDR3 DNA follows: TGTGCCAGCAAATTTGCGGGGGCCCACGAGCAGTACTTC. It yields the protein CASKFAGAHEQYF.

J is TRBJ2-3 and V is TRBV5-1, with 9 bases that match TRBD2. Germline V gives CDR1 SGHRS, CDR2 YFSETQ. The J segment lost 2 bases and the V segment lost 0 bases, leaving 4 bases of the junction unmatched. The CDR3 contains 16 residues. The CDR3 is CASSLEASGATDTQYF. The DNA of the CDR3 is TGCGCCAGCAGCTTGGAAGCTAGCGGGGCCACAGATACGCAGTATTTT. The full variable domain, rest sourced from reference TRBV5-1 and TRBJ2-3, is KAGVTQTPRYLIKTRGQQVTLSCSPISGHRSVSWYQQTPGQGLQFLFEYFSETQRNKGNFPGRFSGRQFSNSRSEMNVSTLELGDSALYLCASSLEASGATDTQYFGPGTRLTVL.

Only a few counts were recorded for this clone. This rearrangement joins TRBV6-2 or TRBV6-3 to TRBJ2-1; TRBD1 aligns across 7 bases. Trimming cost V 0 bases and J 12 bases; bases outside gene matches: 2. Germline V gene lookup returns CDR1 MNHEY and CDR2 SVGEGT. The CDR3 has 12 amino acids. The CDR3 is CASSYSGQAQFF. CDR3 in DNA: TGTGCCAGCAGTTACTCAGGACAGGCGCAGTTCTTC.

This chain uses TRBV7-9 with TRBJ1-2; a weak D match, TRBD1 (6 bases). This CDR3 comprises 13 residues. V lost 5 bases and J lost 6, with 13 bases in between. Germline loops: CDR1 SEHNR, CDR2 FQNEAQ (reference sequence). The CDR3 DNA is TGTGCCAGCAGCCCGGACAGAACGAATGGCTACACCTTC. It yields the protein CASSPDRTNGYTF.

The V call is TRBV4-1, the J call TRBJ1-4, with 7 bases matching TRBD1. Trimming took 2 bases from V and 4 from J; bases not matched to a gene: 4. The CDR3 extends over 15 amino acids. The V gene's germline CDR1 is MGHRA and CDR2 YSYEKL. Here the CDR3 reads CASSQTAGGNEKLFF. The DNA of the CDR3 is TGCGCCAGCAGCCAAACGGCAGGGGGTAATGAAAAACTGTTTTTT.

This sequence joins TRBV16 and TRBJ2-5; weak D call: TRBD2 (5 bases). Between the trimmed V and J ends, which lost 1 base and 4 bases, there was a span of 10 bases. The CDR3 loop spans 14 amino acids. CDR1 is KGHSY and CDR2 is FQNENV in the germline V gene. CDR3 sequence: CASSQWLEGETQYF. The CDR3, as DNA: TGTGCCAGCAGCCAATGGCTAGAGGGAGAGACCCAGTACTTC.

J is TRBJ2-3 and V is TRBV3-1 (or the pseudogene TRBV3-2); 10 bases are shared with TRBD1. The V gene end was trimmed by 2 bases and the J gene end by 6 bases; junction bases not matched to a gene: 11. CDR1 and CDR2 from the germline V gene are LGHDT and YNNKEL (reference sequence). The CDR3 sequence is 17 residues long. The CDR3 reads CASSQSFGQGVLDTQYF. The CDR3 DNA reads TGTGCCAGCAGCCAAAGTTTTGGACAGGGGGTTTTGGATACGCAGTATTTT.

The chain uses TRBV4-1 and TRBJ1-6; tentative D call: TRBD1 (5 bases). V gave up 6 bases and J gave up 0 bases, with 12 bases separating them. The length of the CDR3 is 16 residues. Germline V lookup: CDR1 MGHRA, CDR2 YSYEKL. DNA for the CDR3: TGCGCCAGCAGTCCAGGGACTGCCTCCTATAATTCACCCCTCCACTTT. Protein: CASSPGTASYNSPLHF.

This clone was counted once. The chain is built from TRBV19 and TRBJ1-1, with 7 bases identical to TRBD1. V was clipped by 3 bases and J by 5 bases; unmatched bases: 21. The germline gives CDR1 LNHDA, CDR2 SQIVND (reference sequence). CDR3 size: 19 residues. The CDR3 protein is CASSIPPGQGGNSRTEAFF. DNA of the CDR3: TGTGCCAGTAGTATCCCACCGGGCCAGGGGGGTAACAGTAGAACTGAAGCTTTCTTT.

Points on this clone: At one of its ends the junction is not consistent with the germline gene, which may arise from a read error. This chain links TRBV27 with TRBJ1-5; 9 positions match TRBD1. Germline V lookup: CDR1 MNHEY, CDR2 SMNVEV (reference sequence). The CDR3 spans 16 residues. The CDR3 loop reads CASGQQGAGSNQLQHF. The CDR3 bases are TGTGCCAGCGGGCAACAGGGGGCAGGTAGCAATCAGCTCCAGCATTTT.

This chain connects TRBV4-2 to TRBJ2-5; 10 nucleotides agree with TRBD2. Trimming took 3 bases from V and 1 from J; bases not matched to a gene: 8. CDR1 LGHNA and CDR2 YNFKEQ come from the germline V gene. There are 17 residues in the CDR3. CDR3 loop: CASSQSLAGVFQETQYF. CDR3 sequence (DNA): TGTGCCAGCAGCCAGAGTCTAGCGGGGGTTTTCCAAGAGACCCAGTACTTC.

The chain couples TRBV5-1 to TRBJ2-5, with 7 bases matching TRBD1. CDR1 is SGHRS and CDR2 is YFSETQ in the germline V gene. V lost 2 bases to trimming and J lost 4 bases; unmatched junction nucleotides: 8. The CDR3 is made up of 15 amino acids. The CDR3 sequence is CASSFAGQVGETQYF. CDR3 bases: TGCGCCAGCAGCTTCGCCGGACAGGTGGGAGAGACCCAGTACTTC. The variable domain in full, completed from reference TRBV5-1 and TRBJ2-5, reads KAGVTQTPRYLIKTRGQQVTLSCSPISGHRSVSWYQQTPGQGLQFLFEYFSETQRNKGNFPGRFSGRQFSNSRSEMNVSTLELGDSALYLCASSFAGQVGETQYFGPGTRLLVL.

The chain uses TRBV25-1 and TRBJ2-4; 7 positions match TRBD2. The CDR3 covers 17 residues. V shed 6 bases and J 4 bases; nucleotides not matched to a gene: 15. Germline CDR1 reads MGHDK; CDR2 reads SYGVNS. CDR3 coding DNA: TGTGCCAGCAGCCCCCAAGGCGGGAGTACGGCAAAAAACATTCAGTACTTC. It is translated as CASSPQGGSTAKNIQYF.

The CDR3 sequence: CASSYRTGAEQYF. The DNA of the CDR3 is TGTGCCAGCAGTTACCGGACAGGGGCCGAGCAGTACTTC. The chain recombines TRBV6-5 with TRBJ2-7; 9 nucleotides line up with TRBD1. The CDR3 is 13 amino acids. Germline V lookup: CDR1 MNHEY, CDR2 SVGAGI. After removal of 2 bases from V and 6 bases from J, the junction contained 2 bases not matched to a gene.

This clone appeared a single time. The chain uses TRBV7-2 and TRBJ2-2; the match to TRBD1 covers 9 bases. V dropped 5 bases and J dropped 5; count of bases not matched to a gene: 9. CDR3 length: 16 residues. Germline V gene sequence: CDR1 SGHTA, CDR2 FQGNSA. CDR3 loop: CASSTRQGVVTGELFF. In DNA form, the CDR3 reads TGTGCCAGCAGCACCAGACAGGGGGTAGTAACCGGGGAGCTGTTTTTT.

The chain uses TRBV6-5 and TRBJ2-1; 10 positions agree with TRBD1. The trim removed 5 bases at V and 10 bases at J, leaving 8 bases unmatched. This CDR3 is 14 amino acids long. Per germline, CDR1 MNHEY and CDR2 SVGAGI. The CDR3 DNA is TGTGCCAGCAGTCTCCGGGACAGGGGATGGGAGCAGTTCTTC. Translated, it gives CASSLRDRGWEQFF.

The rearrangement uses TRBV7-9 and TRBJ2-1; 7 positions agree with TRBD1. The CDR3 runs to 14 residues. V lost 4 bases to trimming and J lost 4 bases; unmatched junction nucleotides: 4. Germline CDR1 reads SEHNR; CDR2 reads FQNEAQ (reference sequence). The CDR3 DNA reads TGTGCCAGCAGCTCAGACAGGGAATACAATGAGCAGTTCTTC. This translates into CASSSDREYNEQFF.

The chain uses TRBV2 and TRBJ2-3; 10 bases are shared with TRBD1. Germline-derived CDR1 and CDR2 are SNHLY and FYNNEI. This CDR3 is 15 amino acids long. Unmatched junction bases numbered 4, after V lost 4 bases and J lost 3 bases. The CDR3 protein is CASSGGDRGTDTQYF. Written as DNA, the CDR3 is TGTGCCAGCAGTGGGGGGGACAGGGGTACAGATACGCAGTATTTT.

V gene TRBV5-1 combines with J gene TRBJ2-5; TRBD1 agrees at 9 bases. Germline V gives CDR1 SGHRS, CDR2 YFSETQ. The CDR3 runs to 15 residues. V trimming: 3 bases; J trimming: 4 bases; junction bases outside the gene matches: 7. DNA of the CDR3: TGCGCCAGCAGCTCTACGGGACAGGGAACAGAGACCCAGTACTTC. Its protein is CASSSTGQGTETQYF.

The V and J genes are TRBV7-9 and TRBJ1-1, with TRBD1 matching over 8 bases. The germline V gene has CDR1 SEHNR and CDR2 FQNEAQ (reference sequence). The V and J ends lost 7 bases and 1 base, in that order; junction bases with no gene match: 2. This CDR3 has 13 residues. The CDR3 here is CASMGQANTEAFF. As DNA, the CDR3 is TGTGCCAGCATGGGACAGGCGAACACTGAAGCTTTCTTT. Looking up the rest from reference TRBV7-9 and TRBJ1-1 gives the full variable domain: DTGVSQNPRHKITKRGQNVTFRCDPISEHNRLYWYRQTLGQGPEFLTYFQNEAQLEKSRLLSDRFSAERPKGSFSTLEIQRTEQGDSAMYLCASMGQANTEAFFGQGTRLTVV.

The chain has TRBV29-1 and TRBJ2-7, with 7 positions matching TRBD1. The CDR3 contains 14 residues. Germline values: CDR1 SQVTM, CDR2 ANQGSEA. V trimming: 7 bases; J trimming: 2 bases; junction bases outside the gene matches: 11. The CDR3 loop reads CSALRGQGAYEQYF. The CDR3 DNA follows: TGCAGCGCCCTAAGGGGGCAGGGGGCCTACGAGCAGTACTTC.